This section outlines one T cell receptor beta chain sequence together with its context. The target of this receptor is not known. No much larger clone is present one base from it, and per-base qualities are unavailable. V loses 7 bases at its end and J loses 8 bases; junction bases beyond the gene matches: 6. The germline V gene yields MDHEN for CDR1 and SYDVKM for CDR2. Measured from the cysteine to the phenylalanine, the CDR3 is 14 residues long. Only the CDR3 DNA is retained, 42 bases long and in frame from the first base. TCR beta CDR3 regions were amplified from RNA transcripts. For the first round of RT-PCR on the TCR CDR3, the HTBI primer set was used together with the Qiagen OneStep RT-PCR kit. A second multiplex PCR round built the libraries, followed by size selection and purification. Libraries were sequenced paired-end with 100 bp reads on an Illumina HiSeq2000. For the original study's pipeline: SOAPnuke was used to process the raw data, removing reads that contained adapters or uncalled bases, had a mean Phred below 15, or lacked an exact match to the constant primer or identifier. High-quality paired reads were merged using COPE v1.2.5, and each unique nucleotide sequence was defined as a clonotype. MiTCR v1.1 was used to align the clonotypes against IMGT TRBV, TRBD and TRBJ reference segments. The analysis included only V-J combinations with a frequency above 0.0001, which together covered more than 99% of the repertoires. A TCS score was defined as the ratio of F50 (clonal expansion) to E x V (chaos), with BLOSUM62-based TCRdist applied between CDR3 peptides within each V-J. Welch's t-statistics and random forest reduced roughly 540 V-J features to roughly 13, which were used in a naive Bayes classifier (R e1071). TCRdb reprocessing: public reads trimmed at Q25 with fastp, clones called with MiXCR, in-frame beta chains kept. All rows with the same CDR3 protein become a single entry with the most common DNA and genes. These V and J calls derive from TCRdb rather than the authors' analysis. This sample has roughly 740,000 distinct CDR3 sequences in its table, and roughly 15% of those were observed once. The ten biggest clones cover under 10% of the sample.

This sample was included in a study of T cells in Graves' hyperthyroidism and ophthalmopathy (dated by TCRdb to the late 2010s). With respect to the entire study: Peripheral blood was collected at initial diagnosis, before any treatment. To identify distinguishing TCR V-J signatures, a discovery cohort of some 99 patients was used, comprising 43 with Graves' ophthalmopathy and 57 with stable Graves' hyperthyroidism. According to the paper, TCR Vbeta CDR3 sequencing was carried out on roughly 130 peripheral blood samples, which came from around 43 ophthalmopathy, around 74 hyperthyroidism and 17 progressor patients. An independent validation cohort of under 20 hyperthyroidism patients and approximately 15 patients who later progressed to ophthalmopathy tested prospective prediction of ophthalmopathy. In roughly six Graves' hyperthyroidism patients, the study also compared T-cell repertoires from thyroid tissue with T-cell repertoires from blood. The 100 or so discovery patients were randomly divided into training and test sets at a 7:3 ratio. Following sampling, methimazole starting at 30 mg daily was given to hyperthyroidism patients, and high-dose intravenous methylprednisolone was given to ophthalmopathy patients. Here is what the overall study found, with its caveats: Sample size was not statistically predetermined, and investigators were not blinded to group allocation. In cross-validation, a model built on a 13 V-J signature told ophthalmopathy apart from stable hyperthyroidism with less than 90% sensitivity and approximately 81% specificity, and in testing the same model reached 80%/75%. In validation, progression to ophthalmopathy was predicted by the model with 70.59% sensitivity and about 72% specificity, a median of about 6.8 months before onset. Most expanded thyroid clonotypes (frequency above 0.001) were also found in blood, which suggests that blood repertoires may mirror thyroid immune responses.

Graves' hyperthyroidism was defined as stable when no progression to ophthalmopathy occurred over 18 months of follow-up. The hyperthyroidism patients were between 18 and 65 years old and newly diagnosed, with a disease duration of less than 2 months. The study excluded patients with uncontrolled infections, other autoimmune diseases, pregnancy or lactation. Diagnoses were based on clinical symptoms, serum thyroxine and TRAb, thyroid ultrasound and orbital computed tomography. Ficoll-Paque density gradient centrifugation was used to isolate PBMCs from about 10 ml of fresh peripheral blood. Total RNA was extracted with Trizol reagent, and quality was checked on an Agilent 2100 Bioanalyzer.

The sequence derives from a man younger than 35 with Graves' hyperthyroidism. This chain is built from TRBV28 and TRBJ1-6; a stretch of 9 junction bases matches TRBD1. The sample comprised blood. The base sequence is TGTGCCAGCACCGTTGGGACAGGGTATTCACCCCTCCACTTT. This sequence encodes CASTVGTGYSPLHF.